One sample yielded the 4 T cell receptor beta chains listed below, sequenced in a study of cytotoxic CD8 clonotypes in ibrutinib-treated CLL. Repertoires were generated with immunoSEQ multiplex PCR, while TCRdb's copy carries only in-frame clones and drops some. The sample has under 300,000 clones, approximately 79% seen once. The specimen was PBMCs, collected at disease progression, from a patient treated with ibrutinib. These receptors were taken from a human donor with chronic lymphocytic leukemia.

The V call is TRBV7-9, the J call TRBJ2-3, with 8 nucleotides matching TRBD2. CDR1 and CDR2 (germline): SEHNR, FQNEAQ (reference sequence). There are 17 residues in the CDR3. V was pared by 1 base and J by 4 bases, with 10 bases of the junction left unmatched. The CDR3 reads CASSLELTGGRSDTQYF. The CDR3 DNA reads as TGTGCCAGCAGCTTAGAACTGACGGGAGGGAGGTCAGATACGCAGTATTTT.

This sequence joins TRBV9 and TRBJ2-5; 7 positions agree with TRBD1. This CDR3 has 14 residues. V lost 4 bases and J lost 3; bases outside the gene matches: 6. Germline loops: CDR1 SGDLS, CDR2 YYNGEE. The CDR3 DNA reads as TGTGCCAGCAGCCCATCAGGGGGAAAAGAGACCCAGTACTTC. It specifies CASSPSGGKETQYF.

This chain links TRBV5-1 with TRBJ2-3; 7 nucleotides align to TRBD2. This CDR3 spans 12 amino acids. Trimming at V came to 1 base and at J to 12 bases, leaving 5 bases not matched to a gene. Germline V lookup: CDR1 SGHRS, CDR2 YFSETQ. As DNA, the CDR3 is TGCGCCAGCAGCTTGTCCGGGGACTACCAGTATTTT. Amino acids: CASSLSGDYQYF.

There are many counts of this clone. The chain employs TRBV27 and TRBJ2-7; 12 bases map to TRBD2. Germline CDR1 reads MNHEY; CDR2 reads SMNVEV (reference sequence). After removal of 4 bases from V and 3 bases from J, the junction contained 7 bases not matched to a gene. The length of the CDR3 is 16 residues. The CDR3 loop is CASSSKPGLAGYEQYF. As DNA, the CDR3 is TGTGCCAGCAGTTCCAAACCGGGACTAGCGGGCTACGAGCAGTACTTC.